The TCR beta chain under discussion was sequenced for a study of cytomegalovirus exposure and HLA in healthy donors. The study's findings and limits: Excluded were some V segments that proved indistinguishable, including TRBV6-2 and TRBV6-3. A list of around 160 TCR beta chains associated with cytomegalovirus was given. A further, later analysis showed that HLA-associated TCR beta chains (compared with equally common others) were more clonally expanded.

The CDR3 sequence is 14 residues long. Germline V lookup: CDR1 SGHVS, CDR2 FNYEAQ. The V gene lost 1 base and the J gene lost 3 bases, with 9 bases spanning the gap. 13 Jbeta primers and 60 Vbeta primers were used for the PCR. This table comes from immunoSEQ multiplex PCR, and its TCRdb copy is limited to in-frame clones, with some not included. The table has around 190,000 clones, 70% to 80% seen once; the top ten hold approximately 2.5%. About this clone: What it recognizes is unknown.

The sequencing sample was made of PBMCs. The receptor was isolated from a man aged 55-75 years in good health and CMV-seronegative. This chain connects TRBV7-6 to TRBJ1-1; no definite D call. Here the CDR3 reads CASSLGGSHTEAFF. In DNA form, the CDR3 reads TGTGCCAGCAGCTTAGGAGGCTCCCACACTGAAGCTTTCTTT.